These T cell receptor beta chains were read from a single sample in a study of T cell responses to AZD1222 COVID-19 vaccine. The table came from immunoSEQ multiplex PCR; TCRdb's copy has only in-frame clones and leaves some out. The table lists over 150,000 clones, approximately 93% of them singletons. Specimen: peripheral blood, collected 28 days after the second AZD1222 dose. These receptors originate from an adult who received the AZD1222 COVID-19 vaccine. CDR3s include the opening cysteine and the closing phenylalanine or tryptophan. The D gene is left open where the match is weak. Size is omitted from some rows. Given values are once, few, many or a class for expanded clones.

CDR3nt: TGTGCCAGCTCACCCTCCGGGACAGGGACCCTAATGAACACTGAAGCTTTCTTT
CDR3aa: CASSPSGTGTLMNTEAFF
d_gene: TRBD1
len: 18
abundance: -
j_gene: TRBJ1-1
v_gene: TRBV18

CDR3nt: TGTGCCAGCCGTCCTTTGGGGCGAACTAGCACAGATACGCAGTATTTT
CDR3aa: CASRPLGRTSTDTQYF
d_gene: -
len: 16
abundance: -
j_gene: TRBJ2-3
v_gene: TRBV5-8

CDR3nt: TGTGCCACCACCCGACCCCCGGAAGATACGCAGTATTTT
CDR3aa: CATTRPPEDTQYF
d_gene: -
len: 13
abundance: -
j_gene: TRBJ2-3
v_gene: TRBV15

CDR3nt: TGCGCCAGCAGCTCGGCAGGGAGATATGGCTACACCTTC
CDR3aa: CASSSAGRYGYTF
d_gene: -
len: 13
abundance: -
j_gene: TRBJ1-2
v_gene: TRBV10-2

CDR3nt: TGTGCCAGCCTACCAGGGGGCAACACTGAAGCTTTCTTT
CDR3aa: CASLPGGNTEAFF
d_gene: TRBD1
len: 13
abundance: -
j_gene: TRBJ1-1
v_gene: TRBV5-8

CDR3nt: TGTGCCAGCGCGCCCAGGAGGTCTTCTTACTACGAGCAGTACTTC
CDR3aa: CASAPRRSSYYEQYF
d_gene: -
len: 15
abundance: -
j_gene: TRBJ2-7
v_gene: TRBV5-5

CDR3nt: TGTGCCAGCTCACCGGGGATGGTGGGGACTGAAGCTTTCTTT
CDR3aa: CASSPGMVGTEAFF
d_gene: -
len: 14
abundance: -
j_gene: TRBJ1-1
v_gene: TRBV18

CDR3nt: TGTGCCAGCTCACCTACTCAGACAGGGAACACCGGGGAGCTGTTTTTT
CDR3aa: CASSPTQTGNTGELFF
d_gene: -
len: 16
abundance: -
j_gene: TRBJ2-2
v_gene: TRBV18

CDR3nt: TGTGCCAGCTCACCTGGGACGACGGCCTATGGCTACACCTTC
CDR3aa: CASSPGTTAYGYTF
d_gene: -
len: 14
abundance: -
j_gene: TRBJ1-2
v_gene: TRBV18

CDR3nt: TGTGCCAGTAGTATATTGGGCCCTAATGAAAAACTGTTTTTT
CDR3aa: CASSILGPNEKLFF
d_gene: -
len: 14
abundance: -
j_gene: TRBJ1-4
v_gene: TRBV19

CDR3nt: TGCAGCGTTGAGTCCGGGACAGCTGAAGCTTTCTTT
CDR3aa: CSVESGTAEAFF
d_gene: TRBD1
len: 12
abundance: -
j_gene: TRBJ1-1
v_gene: TRBV29-1

CDR3nt: TGTGCTAGTGGCTATGACCCACAGGGGAACTCCTACGAGCAGTACTTC
CDR3aa: CASGYDPQGNSYEQYF
d_gene: TRBD1
len: 16
abundance: -
j_gene: TRBJ2-7
v_gene: TRBV12-5

CDR3nt: TGCGCCAGCAGCCAAGACCCCCGGCAGGGGTATGGCTACACCTTC
CDR3aa: CASSQDPRQGYGYTF
d_gene: -
len: 15
abundance: -
j_gene: TRBJ1-2
v_gene: TRBV4-3

CDR3nt: TGTGCCAGCAGCAGGGGATCAGCCGCTTTGAACACCGGGGAGCTGTTTTTT
CDR3aa: CASSRGSAALNTGELFF
d_gene: -
len: 17
abundance: -
j_gene: TRBJ2-2
v_gene: TRBV5-8

CDR3nt: TGTGCCAGCAGCGAGACGAGTGGCGAGCAGTACTTC
CDR3aa: CASSETSGEQYF
d_gene: -
len: 12
abundance: -
j_gene: TRBJ2-7
v_gene: TRBV9

CDR3nt: TGTGCCAGCCAACGGGGGCCCTACGAGCAGTACTTC
CDR3aa: CASQRGPYEQYF
d_gene: -
len: 12
abundance: -
j_gene: TRBJ2-7
v_gene: TRBV6-5

CDR3nt: TGTGCCAGCAGTCCGGGGACATTGGGGCGAAACACCATATATTTT
CDR3aa: CASSPGTLGRNTIYF
d_gene: -
len: 15
abundance: -
j_gene: TRBJ1-3
v_gene: TRBV6-5

CDR3nt: TGTGCCAGCAGCCAAGAGGGCAGGGGGCCTGGAAACACCATATATTTT
CDR3aa: CASSQEGRGPGNTIYF
d_gene: TRBD1
len: 16
abundance: -
j_gene: TRBJ1-3
v_gene: TRBV3-1/TRBV3-2

CDR3nt: TGTGCCAGCACCCCCCCGGGGGAATCTAACTATGGCTACACCTTC
CDR3aa: CASTPPGESNYGYTF
d_gene: -
len: 15
abundance: -
j_gene: TRBJ1-2
v_gene: TRBV28

CDR3nt: TGTGCCAGCAGCCCATCCTATGGCTACACCTTC
CDR3aa: CASSPSYGYTF
d_gene: -
len: 11
abundance: -
j_gene: TRBJ1-2
v_gene: TRBV7-9

CDR3nt: TGTGCCATCAGTGATTCCACCCCTAATGGGGGCTACACCTTC
CDR3aa: CAISDSTPNGGYTF
d_gene: -
len: 14
abundance: -
j_gene: TRBJ1-2
v_gene: TRBV10-3

CDR3nt: TGTGCCAGCAGTTCGGACAGAGTCTCTGGAAACACCATATATTTT
CDR3aa: CASSSDRVSGNTIYF
d_gene: -
len: 15
abundance: -
j_gene: TRBJ1-3
v_gene: TRBV28

CDR3nt: TGTGCCAGCTCACGGGCCGGGACAGGGGAAAGTAGAAACTATGGCTACACCTTC
CDR3aa: CASSRAGTGESRNYGYTF
d_gene: TRBD1
len: 18
abundance: -
j_gene: TRBJ1-2
v_gene: TRBV18

CDR3nt: TGTGCCAGCAGTTACTCAGGCAGTATCACCTATGGCTACACCTTC
CDR3aa: CASSYSGSITYGYTF
d_gene: -
len: 15
abundance: -
j_gene: TRBJ1-2
v_gene: TRBV6-5

CDR3nt: TGTGCCAGCAGCCAGGTGGGACAGGGGATCTTAAGCACTGAAGCTTTCTTT
CDR3aa: CASSQVGQGILSTEAFF
d_gene: TRBD1
len: 17
abundance: -
j_gene: TRBJ1-1
v_gene: TRBV3-1/TRBV3-2

CDR3nt: TGCGCCAGCAGCAGCTGGAGGGGGTCCGGGGAGCTGTTTTTT
CDR3aa: CASSSWRGSGELFF
d_gene: -
len: 14
abundance: -
j_gene: TRBJ2-2
v_gene: TRBV5-1

CDR3nt: TGTGCCAGCTGGATAGCGGGGTCCTACGAGCAGTACTTC
CDR3aa: CASWIAGSYEQYF
d_gene: TRBD2
len: 13
abundance: once
j_gene: TRBJ2-7
v_gene: TRBV27

CDR3nt: TGTGCCAGCAGATCGCCTGATACTTTCTTT
CDR3aa: CASRSPDTFF
d_gene: -
len: 10
abundance: -
j_gene: TRBJ1-1
v_gene: TRBV6-5

CDR3nt: TGCGCCAGCAGCCGTCACGAGGGGTCCTTCGGAAACACCATATATTTT
CDR3aa: CASSRHEGSFGNTIYF
d_gene: -
len: 16
abundance: -
j_gene: TRBJ1-3
v_gene: TRBV5-1

CDR3nt: TGTGCCAGCAGTTACTCCACAGGGGCCCCTGAAGCTTTCTTT
CDR3aa: CASSYSTGAPEAFF
d_gene: TRBD1
len: 14
abundance: -
j_gene: TRBJ1-1
v_gene: TRBV6-5

CDR3nt: TGTGCCAGCAGCCCCAGGACCCGACCCTACGAGCAGTACTTC
CDR3aa: CASSPRTRPYEQYF
d_gene: -
len: 14
abundance: -
j_gene: TRBJ2-7
v_gene: TRBV11-2

CDR3nt: TGTGCCAGCAGCTTAGCGCGGGGAAGCAGAAGGCGGGAAGAGACCCAGTACTTC
CDR3aa: CASSLARGSRRREETQYF
d_gene: -
len: 18
abundance: once
j_gene: TRBJ2-5
v_gene: TRBV7-9

CDR3nt: TGTGCCAGCAGTTACGTAGACAGTTATAATTCACCCCTCCACTTT
CDR3aa: CASSYVDSYNSPLHF
d_gene: -
len: 15
abundance: -
j_gene: TRBJ1-6
v_gene: TRBV6-5